The 17 T cell receptor beta chains in this list originate from one sample, sequenced in a study of T cell repertoires in ileal Crohn's disease. The time point was: neoterminal ileum biopsy at postoperative endoscopy, about 6 months after surgery. Measured with immunoSEQ multiplex PCR; TCRdb has only the in-frame clones, and not every one. The table includes some 7,000 clones, around four fifths detected once. The sample was ileal tissue. The receptors derive from an adult with Crohn's disease.

The gene calls are TRBV6-5 and TRBJ2-7; 7 bases match TRBD2. The V and J ends lost 6 bases and 4 bases, in that order; junction bases with no gene match: 12. Germline CDR1 MNHEY, CDR2 SVGAGI. This CDR3 contains 15 residues. The CDR3: CASRDLSGGDYEQYF. CDR3 bases: TGTGCCAGCAGGGACTTGTCGGGGGGTGATTACGAGCAGTACTTC.

This sequence joins TRBV6-6 and TRBJ1-1, with 11 bases identical to TRBD1. CDR3 length equals 16 residues. Germline CDR1 and CDR2: MNHNY and SVGAGI (reference sequence). Unmatched junction bases numbered 7, after V lost 2 bases and J lost 5 bases. The DNA for the CDR3 is TGTGCCAGCAGTTACGCGGACAGGGGGCCTCTAACTGAAGCTTTCTTT. Translated, it gives CASSYADRGPLTEAFF.

The gene calls are TRBV19 and TRBJ2-5; D gene ambiguous. This CDR3 comprises 13 residues. Trimming took off 7 bases at V and 4 bases at J, with 13 bases between the two ends. CDR1 and CDR2 (germline): LNHDA, SQIVND (reference sequence). Here the CDR3 DNA reads TGTGCCAGTACCGAAATCCACGGAGAGACCCAGTACTTC. Amino acids: CASTEIHGETQYF.

This clone occurred once. The chain links TRBV5-6 to TRBJ2-5, with D possibly matching TRBD1 (6 bases). The J call is in doubt because the DNA end fits TRBJ2-7 better. This CDR3 is 18 amino acids long. Germline V gene lookup returns CDR1 SGHDT and CDR2 YYEEEE. The CDR3 nucleotides read TGTGCCAGCAGCTTGGGCCCAACAGGGCCAATATACTCCTACGAGCAGTACTTC. It codes for CASSLGPTGPIYSYEQYF.

The chain employs TRBV6-6 and TRBJ1-5; D gene unclear. In germline, CDR1 is MNHNY, CDR2 SVGAGI (reference sequence). This CDR3 is built from 14 residues. Between the trimmed V and J ends, which lost 2 bases and 1 base, there was a span of 6 bases. The CDR3 protein is CASSYMSSNQPQHF. CDR3 DNA sequence: TGTGCCAGCAGTTACATGTCAAGCAATCAGCCCCAGCATTTT.

This clone appeared a few times. The J gene is TRBJ1-4, the V gene TRBV2; D may be TRBD1 (6 bases). V lost 5 bases, J lost 6 bases, and 16 bases lay in between. The CDR3 totals 15 residues. Per germline, CDR1 SNHLY and CDR2 FYNNEI. The CDR3 DNA sequence: TGTGCCAGCAGTCCAATTACAGGGAGAGATGAAAAACTGTTTTTT. Amino acids: CASSPITGRDEKLFF.

The chain joins TRBV5-1 to TRBJ1-1; no firm D call. V gave up 0 bases and J gave up 5 bases, with 14 bases separating them. In germline, CDR1 is SGHRS, CDR2 YFSETQ. This CDR3 contains 15 residues. CDR3 residues: CASSLGRTRGTEAFF. DNA for the CDR3: TGCGCCAGCAGCTTGGGACGCACCCGAGGGACTGAAGCTTTCTTT.

V is TRBV11-2 and J is TRBJ2-2; a weak D match, TRBD2 (6 bases). The germline V gene has CDR1 SGHAT and CDR2 FQNNGV. The V gene lost 5 bases and the J gene lost 6 bases, with 10 bases spanning the gap. This CDR3 has 13 residues. The CDR3 loop is CASSRGLSGELFF. The DNA for the CDR3 is TGTGCCAGCAGCAGGGGACTTTCCGGGGAGCTGTTTTTT. The complete variable domain, with remaining parts taken from reference TRBV11-2 and TRBJ2-2, reads EAGVAQSPRYKIIEKRQSVAFWCNPISGHATLYWYQQILGQGPKLLIQFQNNGVVDDSQLPKDRFSAERLKGVDSTLKIQPAKLEDSAVYLCASSRGLSGELFFGEGSRLTVL.

The table lists this clone with a count of one. The rearrangement joins TRBV7-2 to TRBJ2-7; D is unresolved. This CDR3 spans 12 amino acids. Per the germline V gene, CDR1 is SGHTA and CDR2 is FQGNSA. V was shortened by 5 bases and J by 4 bases, with 9 bases between the two germline ends. CDR3: CASSIEFYEQYF. The CDR3 bases are TGTGCCAGCAGCATCGAGTTTTACGAGCAGTACTTC. Full variable domain (rest looked up from reference TRBV7-2 and TRBJ2-7): GAGVSQSPSNKVTEKGKDVELRCDPISGHTALYWYRQSLGQGLEFLIYFQGNSAPDKSGLPSDRFSAERTGGSVSTLTIQRTQQEDSAVYLCASSIEFYEQYFGPGTRLTVT.

This chain links TRBV5-4 with TRBJ1-6; TRBD1 matches 7 bases. The germline V gene has CDR1 SGHNT and CDR2 YYREEE (reference sequence). This CDR3 contains 15 residues. The V and J ends lost 6 bases and 7 bases, in that order; junction bases with no gene match: 10. CDR3 protein: CASNQGELLNSPLHF. CDR3 in DNA: TGTGCCAGCAACCAGGGGGAACTTCTGAATTCACCCCTCCACTTT.

This chain joins TRBV5-1 and TRBJ2-7; possibly TRBD1 for D (6 bases). The CDR3 length is 16 residues. Germline loops: CDR1 SGHRS, CDR2 YFSETQ. The V end was cut by 0 bases, the J end by 5 bases, with 18 bases between. DNA for the CDR3: TGCGCCAGCAGCTTGGTAGGTACAGGGTATTCCGACGAGCAGTACTTC. It is translated as CASSLVGTGYSDEQYF.

This chain links TRBV5-5 with TRBJ1-5; a weak D match, TRBD1 (5 bases). The CDR3 contains 14 residues. V was cut by 4 bases and J by 7 bases, with 15 bases left in between. The germline V gene has CDR1 SGHKS and CDR2 YYEKEE (reference sequence). The DNA for the CDR3 is TGTGCCAGCAGCAGCGGGACCTCCGGCCAGCCCCAGCATTTT. Residues: CASSSGTSGQPQHF.

The J gene is TRBJ2-7, the V gene TRBV7-3, with D hard to call. The CDR3 is 13 amino acids. CDR1 and CDR2 from the germline V gene are SGHTA and FQGTGA. The germline V and J ends were trimmed by 4 bases and 2 bases, with 9 bases remaining between them. The CDR3 protein is CASSSNSAYEQYF. DNA for the CDR3: TGTGCCAGCAGCTCAAATTCAGCCTACGAGCAGTACTTC.

The chain carries TRBV7-3 and TRBJ1-6, with TRBD1 identical over 7 bases. Per the germline V gene, CDR1 is SGHTA and CDR2 is FQGTGA. The length of the CDR3 is 15 residues. The trim removed 5 bases at V and 9 bases at J, leaving 10 bases unmatched. CDR3 nucleotides: TGTGCCAGCAGCCTCAGCACAGGGGTGGGTTCACCCCTCCACTTT. It translates to CASSLSTGVGSPLHF. The complete variable domain, with remaining parts taken from reference TRBV7-3 and TRBJ1-6, reads GAGVSQTPSNKVTEKGKYVELRCDPISGHTALYWYRQSLGQGPEFLIYFQGTGAADDSGLPNDRFFAVRPEGSVSTLKIQRTERGDSAVYLCASSLSTGVGSPLHFGNGTRLTVT.

This chain joins TRBV7-6 and TRBJ2-7, with 9 nucleotides matching TRBD1. This CDR3 is 16 amino acids long. CDR1 and CDR2 from the germline V gene are SGHVS and FNYEAQ. V lost 5 bases to trimming and J lost 2 bases; unmatched junction nucleotides: 10. The CDR3 coding sequence is TGTGCCAGCAGCCGAGGGTCGGGACAGGGAGCCTACGAGCAGTACTTC. Protein: CASSRGSGQGAYEQYF.

The chain combines TRBV18 with TRBJ1-2, with D perhaps TRBD1 (6 bases). The CDR3 is 14 residues long. V dropped 3 bases and J dropped 3 bases, with 11 bases sitting between them. Germline V lookup: CDR1 KGHSH, CDR2 LQKENI. The CDR3 sequence is CASSPNRDHYGYTF. The CDR3 DNA reads as TGTGCCAGCTCACCGAACAGGGACCACTATGGCTACACCTTC.

V is TRBV18 and J is TRBJ2-1; tentative D call: TRBD2 (5 bases). The CDR3 covers 13 residues. Per the germline V gene, CDR1 is KGHSH and CDR2 is LQKENI. V was pared by 6 bases and J by 5 bases, with 11 bases between. The CDR3 protein is CASSGINNNEQFF. DNA of the CDR3: TGTGCCAGCTCCGGGATTAATAACAATGAGCAGTTCTTC.